The 8 T cell receptor beta chains listed next were all sequenced from one sample in a study of PD-1 blockade in mismatch repair-deficient tumors. TCRdb keeps only in-frame clones here, not all; method: immunoSEQ multiplex PCR. Among 20,000 to 30,000 clones listed, 70% to 85% were seen once. This material consisted of PBMCs, taken before pembrolizumab treatment. The receptors come from an adult with mismatch repair-deficient cancer.

J is TRBJ2-3 and V is TRBV5-6, with TRBD1 identical over 8 bases. Germline assignment: CDR1 SGHDT and CDR2 YYEEEE. Trimming at V came to 1 base and at J to 3 bases, leaving 13 bases not matched to a gene. CDR3 size: 18 residues. The CDR3 sequence is CASSLISLRDRHTDTQYF. The CDR3 region has the DNA TGTGCCAGCAGCTTGATATCTCTCCGGGACAGGCATACAGATACGCAGTATTTT. The variable domain in full, completed from reference TRBV5-6 and TRBJ2-3, reads DAGVTQSPTHLIKTRGQQVTLRCSPKSGHDTVSWYQQALGQGPQFIFQYYEEEERQRGNFPDRFSGHQFPNYSSELNVNALLLGDSALYLCASSLISLRDRHTDTQYFGPGTRLTVL.

This clone was seen more than once but under ten times. The chain couples TRBV14 to TRBJ2-5; weak D call: TRBD1 (7 bases). CDR1 SGHDN and CDR2 FVKESK come from the germline V gene. Trimming pared 1 base from V and 5 bases from J, leaving 14 bases between. The CDR3 is made up of 15 amino acids. CDR3 residues: CASSQVGGGAETQYF. CDR3 sequence (DNA): TGTGCCAGCAGCCAAGTTGGAGGGGGCGCGGAGACCCAGTACTTC.

The genes are TRBV7-3 and TRBJ2-1, with TRBD2 identical over 9 bases. CDR3 size: 16 residues. The V and J ends lost 5 bases and 2 bases, in that order; junction bases with no gene match: 7. From germline, CDR1 is SGHTA and CDR2 FQGTGA. The CDR3 spells CASSTSSGATYNEQFF. In DNA, the CDR3 is TGTGCCAGCAGCACTTCTAGCGGGGCAACCTACAATGAGCAGTTCTTC.

The chain has TRBV28 and TRBJ2-4; 9 bases are a match to TRBD1. Losses at the gene ends were 3 bases for V and 1 base for J; bases not matched to a gene: 7. Looked up from germline, CDR1 is MDHEN and CDR2 is SYDVKM. The CDR3 runs to 17 residues. The CDR3 DNA follows: TGTGCCAGCAGTTTGTCGGGACAGGGCGACGCCAAAAACATTCAGTACTTC. Its translation is CASSLSGQGDAKNIQYF.

V usage is TRBV9 and J usage is TRBJ2-1, with 8 bases aligning to TRBD1. The ends lost 3 bases at V and 3 bases at J; junction bases unmatched: 5. The CDR3 extends over 15 amino acids. Germline V CDR1 and CDR2: SGDLS, YYNGEE. CDR3 sequence reads: CASSATGGVYNEQFF. In nucleotides, the CDR3 is TGTGCCAGCAGCGCAACAGGGGGAGTCTACAATGAGCAGTTCTTC.

The sample holds a few counts of this clone. CDR3 in amino acids: CASRLAGFTDTQYF. The CDR3 nucleotides read TGCGCCAGCAGGTTAGCGGGCTTCACAGATACGCAGTATTTT. This chain links TRBV10-2 with TRBJ2-3; 7 bases map to TRBD2. The CDR3 runs to 14 residues. Germline V CDR1 and CDR2: WSHSY, SAAADI. Trimming removed 6 bases from V and 2 bases from J; junction bases left unmatched: 5.

The gene calls are TRBV27 and TRBJ1-1, with a tentative D call TRBD1 (6 bases). From germline, CDR1 is MNHEY and CDR2 SMNVEV (reference sequence). CDR3 length: 13 amino acids. The V gene lost 6 bases and the J gene lost 1 base, with 9 bases spanning the gap. The CDR3 loop is CASRRGQNTEAFF. The CDR3 DNA is TGTGCCAGCAGGCGGGGGCAGAACACTGAAGCTTTCTTT.

V usage is TRBV30 and J usage is TRBJ1-2; the D is unclear. With 0 bases removed from V and 7 bases from J, the gap between germline ends came to 12 bases. The CDR3 extends over 13 amino acids. Germline-derived CDR1 and CDR2 are GTSNPN and SVGIG (reference sequence). CDR3 region: CAWSVRTGLGYTF. CDR3 sequence (DNA): TGTGCCTGGAGTGTACGAACGGGTCTTGGCTACACCTTC.